Listed below are T cell receptor beta chains from one sample, sequenced in a study of molecular identifiers for immune sequencing clone quantification. TCRdb itself ran the PCR reads through MiXCR, one entry per CDR3 protein. The data hold about 23,000 distinct CDR3 sequences, with roughly 18% observed a single time. The specimen was naive CD8+ T cells from blood, with Jurkat cell RNA spiked in. Receptors originate from a human donor in good health. Some libraries in this study had Jurkat cell RNA spiked in. CDR3s include the opening cysteine and the closing phenylalanine or tryptophan. The D gene is left open where the match is weak. Some rows mark clone size as missing; the rest say once, few, many or name a class of expanded clone.

j_call,v_call,cdr3_length,d_call,clone_size,cdr3_nt,cdr3_aa
TRBJ1-1,TRBV29-1,13,NA,many,TGCAGCGTTCGAGGCGGGATGAACACTGAAGCTTTCTTT,CSVRGGMNTEAFF
TRBJ2-7,TRBV4-3,13,NA,many,TGCGCCAGCAGCCAAGGGTGGGGGTACGAGCAGTACTTC,CASSQGWGYEQYF
TRBJ2-1,TRBV28,15,TRBD2,many,TGTGCCAGCAGTTTGATTGCGGGAGGTAACCATGAGCAGTTCTTC,CASSLIAGGNHEQFF
TRBJ2-7,TRBV20-1,18,TRBD2,once,TGCAGTGCTAGAGCTGCCCTGGGACTAACCTCAAGTCACTACGAGCAGTACTTC,CSARAALGLTSSHYEQYF
TRBJ1-6,TRBV7-9,12,NA,many,TGTGCCAGCAGCTCTAGAAGTTCACCCCTCCACTTT,CASSSRSSPLHF
TRBJ2-7,TRBV14,13,NA,many,TGTGCCAGCAGAAGGGAGAACTCCTACGAGCAGTACTTC,CASRRENSYEQYF
TRBJ2-2,TRBV5-1,14,NA,NA,TGCGCCAGCAGCTTTGTCGCGAACACTGGGGAGCTGTTTTTT,CASSFVANTGELFF
TRBJ2-7,TRBV2,17,TRBD2,many,TGTGCCAGCCCCCCATGGGGGACTAGCGGTACGTCCTACGAGCAGTACTTC,CASPPWGTSGTSYEQYF
TRBJ2-3,TRBV6-5,14,NA,many,TGTGCCAGCAGCCCTTGGGGGCATGAAGATACGCAGTATTTT,CASSPWGHEDTQYF
TRBJ1-3,TRBV7-9,15,NA,many,TGTGCCAGCAGCGACCCCCCTAGCTCTGGAAACACCATATATTTT,CASSDPPSSGNTIYF
TRBJ1-1,TRBV6-2/TRBV6-3,14,NA,many,TGTGCCAGCAGTACCGGGGTTCTGAACACTGAAGCTTTCTTT,CASSTGVLNTEAFF
TRBJ2-7,TRBV27,13,NA,many,TGTGCCAGCAGAGCCGGCAGACCCTACGAGCAGTACTTC,CASRAGRPYEQYF
TRBJ2-3,TRBV2,17,NA,many,TGTGCCAGCTTGCCCTTGGGGGACCCAAGGAGCACAGATACGCAGTATTTT,CASLPLGDPRSTDTQYF
TRBJ1-6,TRBV9,12,NA,many,TGTGCCAGCAGCGCAGGAGGATCACCCCTCCACTTT,CASSAGGSPLHF
TRBJ1-5,TRBV7-9,14,NA,NA,TGTGCCAGCAGCCCCGATGGCAGCAATCAGCCCCAGCATTTT,CASSPDGSNQPQHF
TRBJ2-3,TRBV5-8,15,NA,many,TGTGCCAGCAGCTTGGTCAGGGGATGGGAAGATACGCAGTATTTT,CASSLVRGWEDTQYF
TRBJ2-3,TRBV12-3/TRBV12-4,16,TRBD2,many,TGTGCCAGCAGTTTTCTTTTGCGGGGGATAGGAGATACGCAGTATTTT,CASSFLLRGIGDTQYF
TRBJ1-1,TRBV4-3,14,NA,many,TGCGCCAGCAGCCAAGACAGCATGAACACTGAAGCTTTCTTT,CASSQDSMNTEAFF
TRBJ2-2,TRBV29-1,11,NA,many,TGCAGCGGGGGGCGGGTCGGGGAGCTGTTTTTT,CSGGRVGELFF
TRBJ2-3,TRBV9,14,NA,many,TGTGCCACTTCAGACGTAGCACGGGCAGATACGCAGTATTTT,CATSDVARADTQYF
TRBJ1-1,TRBV3-1,15,NA,many,TGTGCCAGCAGCCAAGAGTCTTCCCCTGGGGCTGAAGCTTTCTTT,CASSQESSPGAEAFF
TRBJ2-3,TRBV28,15,TRBD2,NA,TGTGCCAGCAGTTTAACCGATACTAGCGCAGATACGCAGTATTTT,CASSLTDTSADTQYF
TRBJ2-4,TRBV6-2/TRBV6-3,16,NA,many,TGTGCCAGCAGCTTACTGGACCCCATGGACAAAAACATTCAGTACTTC,CASSLLDPMDKNIQYF
TRBJ2-5,TRBV4-3,18,TRBD2,many,TGCGCCAGCAGCCCGCCGGGACTAGCGGGGGGTTACCAAGAGACCCAGTACTTC,CASSPPGLAGGYQETQYF